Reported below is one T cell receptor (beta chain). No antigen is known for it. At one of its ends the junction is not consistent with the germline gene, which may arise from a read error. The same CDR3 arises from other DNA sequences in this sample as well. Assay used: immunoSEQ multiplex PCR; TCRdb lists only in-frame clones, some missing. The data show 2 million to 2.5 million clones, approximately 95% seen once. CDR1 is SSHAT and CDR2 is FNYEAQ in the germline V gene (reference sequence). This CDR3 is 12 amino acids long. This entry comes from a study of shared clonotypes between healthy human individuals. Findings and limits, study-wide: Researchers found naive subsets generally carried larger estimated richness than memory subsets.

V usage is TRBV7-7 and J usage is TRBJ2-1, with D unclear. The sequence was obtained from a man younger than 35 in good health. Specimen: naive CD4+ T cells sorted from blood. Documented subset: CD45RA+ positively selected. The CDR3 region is CASSLRHNEQFF. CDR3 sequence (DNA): TGTGCTAGCAGCCTCAGACACAATGAGCAGTTCTTC.